Presented here are 25 T cell receptor beta chains from one specimen sequenced in a study of control samples from healthy donors and cancer patients. Here immunoSEQ multiplex PCR was the method, and the copy in TCRdb shows in-frame clones only, minus some. Here the sample spans under 60,000 clones, 94% being singletons. Material for sequencing was blood. These receptors all stem from a man under 40 in good health.

V gene TRBV6-1 combines with J gene TRBJ2-1, with 7 bases matching TRBD2. V was pared by 0 bases and J by 5 bases, with 7 bases of the junction left unmatched. Germline loops: CDR1 MNHNS, CDR2 SASEGT. The CDR3 has 16 amino acids. CDR3 residues: CASSEAVAGTDNEQFF. The CDR3 nucleotides read TGTGCCAGCAGTGAAGCTGTAGCGGGTACCGACAATGAGCAGTTCTTC.

CDR3 DNA: TGTGCCAGCAGCCAGGGACAGAATGGCTACACCTTC. Encoded protein: CASSQGQNGYTF. V and J are TRBV5-6 and TRBJ1-2, with 7 bases lining up with TRBD1. CDR1 is SGHDT and CDR2 is YYEEEE in the germline V gene. This CDR3 has 12 amino acids. The trim removed 4 bases at V and 6 bases at J, leaving 3 bases unmatched.

CDR3 in amino acids: CASQGQGLQPQHF. The CDR3 DNA sequence: TGTGCCAGTCAGGGTCAGGGGTTGCAGCCCCAGCATTTT. This sequence joins TRBV6-6 and TRBJ1-5; D may be TRBD1 (6 bases). V lost 9 bases to trimming and J lost 7 bases, with 16 bases between them. The germline CDR1 and CDR2 sequences are MNHNY and SVGAGI (reference sequence). The CDR3 contains 13 residues.

The chain has TRBV21-1 and TRBJ1-1; the D call of TRBD1 is as the table states it, not checked on the DNA. TRBV21-1 is marked as a pseudogene. This CDR3 comprises 15 residues. CDR3 coding DNA: TGTGCCAGCAGCAACCGGGACAGGAGGAACACTGAAGCTTTCTTT. Protein sequence: CASSNRDRRNTEAFF.

The J gene is TRBJ2-2, the V gene TRBV19; 8 bases match TRBD2. This CDR3 is built from 15 residues. J gave up 7 bases and V 1 base, and 5 bases lay outside the gene matches. Looked up from germline, CDR1 is LNHDA and CDR2 is SQIVND (reference sequence). CDR3 coding DNA: TGTGCCAGTAGTATAGGAGGACTAGCAATCGGGGAGCTGTTTTTT. Protein product: CASSIGGLAIGELFF.

This rearrangement joins TRBV29-1 to TRBJ1-1; D gene unclear. The CDR3 has 13 amino acids. CDR1 is SQVTM, CDR2 ANQGSEA, per germline. V gave up 8 bases and J gave up 1 base, with 14 bases separating them. CDR3 in DNA: TGCAGCCTCGACGGAGGACCGAACACTGAAGCTTTCTTT. As protein: CSLDGGPNTEAFF. Using reference TRBV29-1 and TRBJ1-1 for the parts outside the CDR3, the full variable domain is SAVISQKPSRDICQRGTSLTIQCQVDSQVTMMFWYRQQPGQSLTLIATANQGSEATYESGFVIDKFPISRPNLTFSTLTVSNMSPEDSSIYLCSLDGGPNTEAFFGQGTRLTVV.

CDR3 DNA sequence: TGTGCCAGCAGCCCAGGGACAGGGGGCGAAAAACTGTTTTTT. Encoded protein: CASSPGTGGEKLFF. This chain connects TRBV3-1 (or the pseudogene TRBV3-2) to TRBJ1-4; TRBD1 matches 12 bases. The CDR3 length is 14 residues. Trimming took 4 bases from V and 8 from J; bases not matched to a gene: 2. Germline lookup yields CDR1 LGHDT and CDR2 YNNKEL (reference sequence).

The gene calls are TRBV10-1 and TRBJ2-2, with TRBD2 matching 12 bases. Germline values: CDR1 WNHNN, CDR2 SYGVQD (reference sequence). V was clipped by 5 bases and J by 4 bases; unmatched bases: 5. This CDR3 region has 16 residues. The CDR3 nucleotides read TGCGCCAGCAGTCTCCTAGCGGGAGGGACCACCGGGGAGCTGTTTTTT. Protein: CASSLLAGGTTGELFF.

The chain combines TRBV5-1 with TRBJ2-1; 8 bases line up with TRBD1. This CDR3 region has 15 residues. V shed 3 bases and J 6 bases; nucleotides not matched to a gene: 8. Per the germline V gene, CDR1 is SGHRS and CDR2 is YFSETQ. The CDR3 spells CASSSQGDVGNEQFF. The DNA for the CDR3 is TGCGCCAGCAGCTCACAGGGGGATGTGGGCAATGAGCAGTTCTTC.

V usage is TRBV12-5 and J usage is TRBJ1-2; no definite D call. The length of the CDR3 is 21 residues. The V end was cut by 3 bases, the J end by 2 bases, with 31 bases between. Germline V gene sequence: CDR1 LGHNT, CDR2 FRNRAP. The CDR3 here is CASGFPGRHLPHYDVNYGYTF. The CDR3 DNA reads TGTGCTAGTGGTTTCCCGGGGAGGCATCTTCCTCATTATGATGTAAACTATGGCTACACCTTC.

CDR3 loop: CASSQRPGGYEQYF. Written as DNA, the CDR3 is TGTGCCAGCAGCCAACGGCCGGGGGGTTACGAGCAGTACTTC. This chain connects TRBV6-5 to TRBJ2-7; 7 bases fit TRBD2. Germline lookup yields CDR1 MNHEY and CDR2 SVGAGI. The CDR3 runs 14 residues. Unmatched junction bases numbered 9, after V lost 6 bases and J lost 4 bases.

This sequence joins TRBV5-4 and TRBJ1-2, with 7 bases that match TRBD1. CDR3 length: 14 residues. The V segment lost 0 bases and the J segment 4 bases; nucleotides outside the gene matches: 3. Per germline, CDR1 SGHNT and CDR2 YYREEE (reference sequence). This CDR3 is CASSLEGAGYGYTF. The CDR3 nucleotides are TGTGCCAGCAGCTTGGAGGGGGCTGGCTATGGCTACACCTTC.

V and J are TRBV10-3 and TRBJ2-2; possible D gene TRBD2, 6 bases. The length of the CDR3 is 15 residues. Trimming stripped 4 bases from V and 3 bases from J, with 12 bases between. CDR1 and CDR2 (germline): ENHRY, SYGVKD. The CDR3 spells CAISARELDTGELFF. The CDR3 nucleotides are TGTGCCATCAGTGCCCGGGAGCTAGACACCGGGGAGCTGTTTTTT.

This clone came up once. V is TRBV4-1 and J is TRBJ1-1; TRBD1 agrees at 7 bases. Germline V lookup: CDR1 MGHRA, CDR2 YSYEKL. With 4 bases clipped from V and 4 bases from J, the junction kept 9 bases outside the gene matches. This CDR3 region has 15 residues. CDR3 sequence (DNA): TGCGCCAGCAGCCCCACAGAGGGGGCAGGCACTGAAGCTTTCTTT. Translation gives CASSPTEGAGTEAFF.

The chain carries TRBV30 and TRBJ1-5; D perhaps matches TRBD1 (6 bases). The CDR3 is made up of 14 amino acids. Per the germline V gene, CDR1 is GTSNPN and CDR2 is SVGIG (reference sequence). Deletions cut 4 bases from V and 4 bases from J, with 14 bases between. The CDR3 reads CAWKVTGRNQPQHF. CDR3 nucleotides: TGTGCCTGGAAAGTGACAGGACGAAATCAGCCCCAGCATTTT.

The rearrangement uses TRBV10-3 and TRBJ2-5, with D tentatively TRBD2 (6 bases). The length of the CDR3 is 14 residues. The V gene's germline CDR1 is ENHRY and CDR2 SYGVKD. V was clipped by 3 bases and J by 5 bases, with 13 bases between them. DNA for the CDR3: TGTGCCATCAGTGATCTCGGGGGTAGGGAGACCCAGTACTTC. This codes for CAISDLGGRETQYF.

The V and J genes are TRBV19 and TRBJ2-1; TRBD2 aligns across 7 bases. The germline V gene encodes CDR1 LNHDA and CDR2 SQIVND (reference sequence). After removal of 3 bases from V and 2 bases from J, the junction contained 7 bases not matched to a gene. The CDR3 runs to 16 residues. The CDR3 bases are TGTGCCAGTAGTATCTCACTAGCGTTTACCTACAATGAGCAGTTCTTC. Its translation: CASSISLAFTYNEQFF.

The chain joins TRBV5-5 to TRBJ2-2, with D hard to call. This CDR3 region has 15 residues. Per germline, CDR1 SGHKS and CDR2 YYEKEE (reference sequence). Trimming shortened V by 0 bases and J by 1 base, and 7 bases separated the two germline ends. CDR3 loop: CASSLVSGNTGELFF. The CDR3 DNA follows: TGTGCCAGCAGCTTGGTATCAGGGAACACCGGGGAGCTGTTTTTT.

This clone appeared once. The CDR3 sequence is CAWSVLGFGELFF. CDR3 bases: TGTGCCTGGAGTGTCCTGGGGTTCGGGGAGCTGTTTTTT. V is TRBV30 and J is TRBJ2-2; D is unresolved. The CDR3 has 13 residues. Trimming took 0 bases from V and 7 from J, leaving 9 bases between them. Looked up from germline, CDR1 is GTSNPN and CDR2 is SVGIG (reference sequence).

The V gene is TRBV10-3, the J gene TRBJ1-5; the match to TRBD1 covers 7 bases. The germline gives CDR1 ENHRY, CDR2 SYGVKD. The CDR3 extends over 13 amino acids. The ends lost 10 bases at V and 6 bases at J; junction bases unmatched: 9. CDR3 residues: CASRGGGGQPQHF. Written as DNA, the CDR3 is TGTGCCAGCCGGGGAGGGGGCGGTCAGCCCCAGCATTTT.

The CDR3 nucleotides are TGTGCCAGCAGTTTAAGTGGGGAGCAGTACTTC. It codes for CASSLSGEQYF. The chain links TRBV12-3 or TRBV12-4 to TRBJ2-7; D gene uncertain. The CDR3 runs 11 residues. V was pared by 2 bases and J by 7 bases, with 6 bases between.

The V and J genes are TRBV14 and TRBJ2-1; 7 nucleotides agree with TRBD2. Germline V gene lookup returns CDR1 SGHDN and CDR2 FVKESK. V was clipped by 5 bases and J by 5 bases; unmatched bases: 12. The CDR3 has 16 amino acids. The CDR3 DNA is TGTGCCAGCAGCGTCTCTACTAGCGTGGTAAACAATGAGCAGTTCTTC. This sequence encodes CASSVSTSVVNNEQFF. The full variable domain, in which reference TRBV14 and TRBJ2-1 provide the parts outside the CDR3, is EAGVTQFPSHSVIEKGQTVTLRCDPISGHDNLYWYRRVMGKEIKFLLHFVKESKQDESGMPNNRFLAERTGGTYSTLKVQPAELEDSGVYFCASSVSTSVVNNEQFFGPGTRLTVL.

The CDR3 DNA sequence: TGTGCCAGCTCACCCTCCACAGGAGGGAACAATCAGCCCCAGCATTTT. Translating gives CASSPSTGGNNQPQHF. The chain links TRBV18 to TRBJ1-5; tentatively, D is TRBD1 (5 bases). The CDR3 consists of 16 residues. Deletions cut 3 bases from V and 3 bases from J, with 15 bases between. Germline-derived CDR1 and CDR2 are KGHSH and LQKENI.

The V call is TRBV24-1, the J call TRBJ1-5; D gene uncertain. The germline V and J ends were trimmed by 3 bases and 0 bases, with 11 bases remaining between them. Germline CDR1 is KGHDR and CDR2 is SFDVKD. This CDR3 spans 16 amino acids. The CDR3 DNA reads as TGTGCCACCAGTGATCGGGGTGAGATTAGCAATCAGCCCCAGCATTTT. This translates into CATSDRGEISNQPQHF.

CDR3 in amino acids: CASSTQGAVDGYTF. The CDR3 DNA reads TGTGCCAGCAGCACTCAGGGGGCGGTCGATGGCTACACCTTC. The chain is built from TRBV9 and TRBJ1-2; 8 positions match TRBD1. Losses at the gene ends were 4 bases for V and 6 bases for J; bases not matched to a gene: 8. The germline gives CDR1 SGDLS, CDR2 YYNGEE. CDR3 length: 14 amino acids. Complete variable domain (other parts from reference TRBV9 and TRBJ1-2): DSGVTQTPKHLITATGQRVTLRCSPRSGDLSVYWYQQSLDQGLQFLIQYYNGEERAKGNILERFSAQQFPDLHSELNLSSLELGDSALYFCASSTQGAVDGYTFGSGTRLTVV.